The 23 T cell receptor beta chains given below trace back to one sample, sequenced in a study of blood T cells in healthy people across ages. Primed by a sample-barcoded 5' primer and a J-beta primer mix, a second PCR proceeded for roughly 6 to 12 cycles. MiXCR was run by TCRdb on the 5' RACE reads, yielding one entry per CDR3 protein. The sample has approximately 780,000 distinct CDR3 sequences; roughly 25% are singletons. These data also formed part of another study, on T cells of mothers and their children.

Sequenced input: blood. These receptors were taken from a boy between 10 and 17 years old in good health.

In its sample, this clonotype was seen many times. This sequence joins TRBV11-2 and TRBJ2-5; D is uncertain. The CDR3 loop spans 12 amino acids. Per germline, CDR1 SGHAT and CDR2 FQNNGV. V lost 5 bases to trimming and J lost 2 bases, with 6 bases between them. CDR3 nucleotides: TGTGCCAGCAGCCCCAGTCAAGAGACCCAGTACTTC. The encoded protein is CASSPSQETQYF.

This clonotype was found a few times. The CDR3 DNA follows: TGTGCCAGCAGTCACGATTTCCTACAGGGGGTGACCCAGTACTTC. It translates to CASSHDFLQGVTQYF. The rearrangement links TRBV6-6 to TRBJ2-5; 8 bases fit TRBD1. This CDR3 is 15 amino acids long. Germline CDR1 and CDR2: MNHNY and SVGAGI (reference sequence). V shed 5 bases and J 7 bases; nucleotides not matched to a gene: 12.

CDR3 bases: TGCGCCAGCAGCCAGATGACTAGCGGGGTCTACGAGCAGTACTTC. Its protein is CASSQMTSGVYEQYF. The chain links TRBV4-1 to TRBJ2-7; TRBD2 aligns across 11 bases. The CDR3 is 15 residues long. The junction had 4 bases not matched to a gene; V was cut back by 3 bases and J by 3 bases. Germline lookup yields CDR1 MGHRA and CDR2 YSYEKL.

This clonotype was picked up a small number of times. The CDR3 loop is CSYRGHTDTQYF. CDR3 nucleotide sequence: TGCAGTTACCGAGGACACACAGATACGCAGTATTTT. This chain connects TRBV20-1 to TRBJ2-3; D may be TRBD1 (5 bases). The V gene lost 8 bases and the J gene lost 2 bases, with 11 bases spanning the gap. The germline V gene has CDR1 DFQATT and CDR2 SNEGSKA (reference sequence). This CDR3 is 12 amino acids long.

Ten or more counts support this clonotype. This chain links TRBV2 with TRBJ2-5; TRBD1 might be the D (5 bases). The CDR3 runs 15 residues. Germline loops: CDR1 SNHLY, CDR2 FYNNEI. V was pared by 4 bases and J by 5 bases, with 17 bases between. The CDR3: CASSAAPGSGETQYF. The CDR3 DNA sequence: TGTGCCAGCAGTGCCGCTCCAGGGTCCGGCGAGACCCAGTACTTC.

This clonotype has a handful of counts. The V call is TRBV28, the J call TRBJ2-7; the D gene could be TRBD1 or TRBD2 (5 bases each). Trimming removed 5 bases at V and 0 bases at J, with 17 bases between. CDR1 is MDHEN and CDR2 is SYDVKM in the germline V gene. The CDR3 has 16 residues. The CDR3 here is CASSGPGTESSYEQYF. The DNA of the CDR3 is TGTGCCAGCAGTGGTCCCGGGACGGAGAGCTCCTACGAGCAGTACTTC.

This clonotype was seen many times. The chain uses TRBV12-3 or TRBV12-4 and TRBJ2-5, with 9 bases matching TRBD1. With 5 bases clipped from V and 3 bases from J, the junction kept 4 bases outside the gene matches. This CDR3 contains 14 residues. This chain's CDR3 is CASSERTGEETQYF. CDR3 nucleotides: TGTGCCAGCAGTGAGAGGACAGGGGAAGAGACCCAGTACTTC.

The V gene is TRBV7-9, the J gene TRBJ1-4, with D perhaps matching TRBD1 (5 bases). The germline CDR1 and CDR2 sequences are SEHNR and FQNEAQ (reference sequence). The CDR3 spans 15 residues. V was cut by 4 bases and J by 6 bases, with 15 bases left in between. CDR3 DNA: TGTGCCAGCAGCTCGAGAGGGGTTCGCGATGAAAAACTGTTTTTT. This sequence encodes CASSSRGVRDEKLFF.

CDR3 bases: TGTGCCAGCAGCTTAGCCAACCAGGGGAGTGAAGCTTTCTTT. Translated: CASSLANQGSEAFF. The rearrangement uses TRBV7-9 and TRBJ1-1, with D tentatively TRBD1 (6 bases). Germline V CDR1 and CDR2: SEHNR, FQNEAQ (reference sequence). There are 14 residues in the CDR3. Trimming pared 0 bases from V and 7 bases from J, leaving 12 bases between.

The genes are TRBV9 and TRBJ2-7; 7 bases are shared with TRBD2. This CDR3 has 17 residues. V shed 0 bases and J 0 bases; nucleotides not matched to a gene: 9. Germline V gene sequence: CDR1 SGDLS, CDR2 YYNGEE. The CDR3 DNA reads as TGTGCCAGCAGCGTAGGGATAGCGGGTTCGTCCTCCTACGAGCAGTACTTC. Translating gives CASSVGIAGSSSYEQYF.

CDR3 nucleotides: TGTGCCAGCAGTGGAATGGGAAGGAGCTCCTACGAGCAGTACTTC. Translation: CASSGMGRSSYEQYF. The genes are TRBV6-1 and TRBJ2-7; no clear D gene. CDR1 MNHNS and CDR2 SASEGT come from the germline V gene. The CDR3 covers 15 residues. Trimming pared 4 bases from V and 0 bases from J, leaving 13 bases between.

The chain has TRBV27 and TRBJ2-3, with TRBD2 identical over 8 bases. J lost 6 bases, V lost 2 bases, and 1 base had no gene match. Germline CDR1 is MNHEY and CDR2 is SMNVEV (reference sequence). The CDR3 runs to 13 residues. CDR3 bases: TGTGCCAGCAGTTTACGGGAGGGGGATACGCAGTATTTT. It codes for CASSLREGDTQYF.

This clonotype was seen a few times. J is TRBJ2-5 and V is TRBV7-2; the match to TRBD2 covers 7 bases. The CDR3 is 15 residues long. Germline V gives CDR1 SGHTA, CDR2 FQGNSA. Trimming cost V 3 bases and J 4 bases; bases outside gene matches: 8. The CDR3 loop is CASSLTGREGETQYF. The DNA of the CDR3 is TGTGCCAGCAGCTTGACGGGGAGGGAGGGAGAGACCCAGTACTTC.

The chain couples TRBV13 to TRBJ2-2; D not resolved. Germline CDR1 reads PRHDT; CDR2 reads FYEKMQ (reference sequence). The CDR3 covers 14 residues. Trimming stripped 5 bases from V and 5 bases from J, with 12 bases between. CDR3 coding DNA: TGTGCCAGCAGCCCCCAGGCGGCGACCGGGGAGCTGTTTTTT. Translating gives CASSPQAATGELFF. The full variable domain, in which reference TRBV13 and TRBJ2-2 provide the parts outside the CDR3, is AAGVIQSPRHLIKEKRETATLKCYPIPRHDTVYWYQQGPGQDPQFLISFYEKMQSDKGSIPDRFSAQQFSDYHSELNMSSLELGDSALYFCASSPQAATGELFFGEGSRLTVL.

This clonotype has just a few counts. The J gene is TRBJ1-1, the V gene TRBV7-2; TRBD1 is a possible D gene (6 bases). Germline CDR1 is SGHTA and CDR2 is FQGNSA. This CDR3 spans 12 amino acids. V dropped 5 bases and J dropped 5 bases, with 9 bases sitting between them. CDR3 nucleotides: TGTGCCAGCAGCAAACAGGGTACTGAAGCTTTCTTT. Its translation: CASSKQGTEAFF.

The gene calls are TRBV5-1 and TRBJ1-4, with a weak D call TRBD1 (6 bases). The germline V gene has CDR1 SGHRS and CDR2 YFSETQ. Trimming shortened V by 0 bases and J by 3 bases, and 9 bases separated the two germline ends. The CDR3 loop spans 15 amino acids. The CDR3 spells CASSLDGQPNEKLFF. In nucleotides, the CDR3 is TGCGCCAGCAGCTTGGACGGACAGCCTAATGAAAAACTGTTTTTT.

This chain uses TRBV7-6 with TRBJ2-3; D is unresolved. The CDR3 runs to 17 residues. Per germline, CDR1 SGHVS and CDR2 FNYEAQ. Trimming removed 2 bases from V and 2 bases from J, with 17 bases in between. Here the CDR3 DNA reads TGTGCCAGCAGCTTATTCTCTGGTAGCACTAACACAGATACGCAGTATTTT. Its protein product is CASSLFSGSTNTDTQYF.

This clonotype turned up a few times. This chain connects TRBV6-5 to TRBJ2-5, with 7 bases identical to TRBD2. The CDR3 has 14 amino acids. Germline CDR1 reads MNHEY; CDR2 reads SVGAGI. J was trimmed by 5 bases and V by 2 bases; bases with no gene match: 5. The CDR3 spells CASSYATSFETQYF. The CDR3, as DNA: TGTGCCAGCAGTTACGCGACTAGCTTTGAGACCCAGTACTTC.

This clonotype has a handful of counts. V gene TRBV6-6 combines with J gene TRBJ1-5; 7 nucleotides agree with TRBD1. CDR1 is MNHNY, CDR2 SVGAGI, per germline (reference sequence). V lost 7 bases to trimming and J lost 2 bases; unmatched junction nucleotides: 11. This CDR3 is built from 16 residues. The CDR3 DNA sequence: TGTGCCAGCAATCGACAGGGTCATCGGGGCAATCAGCCCCAGCATTTT. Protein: CASNRQGHRGNQPQHF.

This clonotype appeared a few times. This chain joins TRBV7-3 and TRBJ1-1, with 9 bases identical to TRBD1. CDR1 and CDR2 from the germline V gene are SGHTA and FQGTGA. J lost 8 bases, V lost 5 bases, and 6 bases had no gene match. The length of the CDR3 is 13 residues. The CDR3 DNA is TGTGCCAGCAGCAATACAGGGGGCGGGGAAGCTTTCTTT. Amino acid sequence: CASSNTGGGEAFF.

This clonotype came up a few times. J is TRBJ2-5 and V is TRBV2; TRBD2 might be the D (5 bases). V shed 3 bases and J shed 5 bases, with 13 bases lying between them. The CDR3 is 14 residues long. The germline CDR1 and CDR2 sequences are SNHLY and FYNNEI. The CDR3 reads CASSDLGMVETQYF. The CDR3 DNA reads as TGTGCCAGCAGTGATCTCGGGATGGTCGAGACCCAGTACTTC. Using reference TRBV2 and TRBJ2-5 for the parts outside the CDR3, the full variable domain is EPEVTQTPSHQVTQMGQEVILRCVPISNHLYFYWYRQILGQKVEFLVSFYNNEISEKSEIFDDQFSVERPDGSNFTLKIRSTKLEDSAMYFCASSDLGMVETQYFGPGTRLLVL.

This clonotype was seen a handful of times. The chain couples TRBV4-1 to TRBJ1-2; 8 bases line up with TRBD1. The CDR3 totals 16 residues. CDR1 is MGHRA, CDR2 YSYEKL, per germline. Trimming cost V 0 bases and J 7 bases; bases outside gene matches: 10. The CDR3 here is CASSQDGTGRTTGYTF. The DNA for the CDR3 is TGCGCCAGCAGCCAAGATGGGACAGGACGGACTACTGGCTACACCTTC.

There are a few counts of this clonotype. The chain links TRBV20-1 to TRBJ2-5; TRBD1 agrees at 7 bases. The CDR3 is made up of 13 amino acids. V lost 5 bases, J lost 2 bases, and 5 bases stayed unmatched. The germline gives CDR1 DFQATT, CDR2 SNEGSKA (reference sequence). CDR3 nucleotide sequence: TGCAGTGCTTCCCTGACAGGGCAAGAGACCCAGTACTTC. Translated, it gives CSASLTGQETQYF.